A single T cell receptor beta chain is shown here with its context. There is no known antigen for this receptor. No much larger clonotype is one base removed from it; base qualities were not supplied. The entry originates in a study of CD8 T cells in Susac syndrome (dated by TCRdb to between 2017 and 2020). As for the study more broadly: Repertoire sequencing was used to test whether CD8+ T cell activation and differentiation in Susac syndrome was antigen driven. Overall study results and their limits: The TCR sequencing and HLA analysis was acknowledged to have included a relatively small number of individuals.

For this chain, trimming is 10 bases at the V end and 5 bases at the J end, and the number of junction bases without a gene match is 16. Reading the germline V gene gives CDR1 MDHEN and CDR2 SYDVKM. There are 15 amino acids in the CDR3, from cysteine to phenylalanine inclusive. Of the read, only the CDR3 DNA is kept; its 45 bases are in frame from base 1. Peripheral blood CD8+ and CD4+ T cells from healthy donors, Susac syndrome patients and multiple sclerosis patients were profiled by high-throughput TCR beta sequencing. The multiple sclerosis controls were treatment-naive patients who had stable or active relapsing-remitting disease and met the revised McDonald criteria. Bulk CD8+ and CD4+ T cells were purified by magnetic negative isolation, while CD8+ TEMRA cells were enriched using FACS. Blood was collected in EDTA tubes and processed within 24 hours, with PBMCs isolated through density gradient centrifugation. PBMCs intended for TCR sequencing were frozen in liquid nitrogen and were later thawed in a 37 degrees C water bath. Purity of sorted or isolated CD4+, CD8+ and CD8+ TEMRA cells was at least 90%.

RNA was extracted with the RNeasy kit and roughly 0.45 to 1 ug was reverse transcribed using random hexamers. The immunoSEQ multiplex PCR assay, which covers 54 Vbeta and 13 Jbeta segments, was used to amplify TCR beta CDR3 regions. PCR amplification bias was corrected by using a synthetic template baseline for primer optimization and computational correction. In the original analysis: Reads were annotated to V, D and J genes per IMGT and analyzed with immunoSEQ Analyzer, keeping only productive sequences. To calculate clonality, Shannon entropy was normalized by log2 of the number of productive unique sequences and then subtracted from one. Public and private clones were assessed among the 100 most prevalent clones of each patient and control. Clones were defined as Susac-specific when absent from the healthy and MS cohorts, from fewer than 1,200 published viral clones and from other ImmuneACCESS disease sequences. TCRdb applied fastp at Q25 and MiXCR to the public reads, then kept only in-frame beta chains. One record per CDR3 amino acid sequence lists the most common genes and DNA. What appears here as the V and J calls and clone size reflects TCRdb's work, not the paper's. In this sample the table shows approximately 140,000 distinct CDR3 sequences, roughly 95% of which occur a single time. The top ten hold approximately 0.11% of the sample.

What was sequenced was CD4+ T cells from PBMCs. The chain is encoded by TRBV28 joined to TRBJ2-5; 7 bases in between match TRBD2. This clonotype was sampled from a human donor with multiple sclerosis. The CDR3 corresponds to CANSPGGSRWETQYF. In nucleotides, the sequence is TGTGCCAACTCCCCCGGGGGGAGTCGGTGGGAGACCCAGTACTTC.